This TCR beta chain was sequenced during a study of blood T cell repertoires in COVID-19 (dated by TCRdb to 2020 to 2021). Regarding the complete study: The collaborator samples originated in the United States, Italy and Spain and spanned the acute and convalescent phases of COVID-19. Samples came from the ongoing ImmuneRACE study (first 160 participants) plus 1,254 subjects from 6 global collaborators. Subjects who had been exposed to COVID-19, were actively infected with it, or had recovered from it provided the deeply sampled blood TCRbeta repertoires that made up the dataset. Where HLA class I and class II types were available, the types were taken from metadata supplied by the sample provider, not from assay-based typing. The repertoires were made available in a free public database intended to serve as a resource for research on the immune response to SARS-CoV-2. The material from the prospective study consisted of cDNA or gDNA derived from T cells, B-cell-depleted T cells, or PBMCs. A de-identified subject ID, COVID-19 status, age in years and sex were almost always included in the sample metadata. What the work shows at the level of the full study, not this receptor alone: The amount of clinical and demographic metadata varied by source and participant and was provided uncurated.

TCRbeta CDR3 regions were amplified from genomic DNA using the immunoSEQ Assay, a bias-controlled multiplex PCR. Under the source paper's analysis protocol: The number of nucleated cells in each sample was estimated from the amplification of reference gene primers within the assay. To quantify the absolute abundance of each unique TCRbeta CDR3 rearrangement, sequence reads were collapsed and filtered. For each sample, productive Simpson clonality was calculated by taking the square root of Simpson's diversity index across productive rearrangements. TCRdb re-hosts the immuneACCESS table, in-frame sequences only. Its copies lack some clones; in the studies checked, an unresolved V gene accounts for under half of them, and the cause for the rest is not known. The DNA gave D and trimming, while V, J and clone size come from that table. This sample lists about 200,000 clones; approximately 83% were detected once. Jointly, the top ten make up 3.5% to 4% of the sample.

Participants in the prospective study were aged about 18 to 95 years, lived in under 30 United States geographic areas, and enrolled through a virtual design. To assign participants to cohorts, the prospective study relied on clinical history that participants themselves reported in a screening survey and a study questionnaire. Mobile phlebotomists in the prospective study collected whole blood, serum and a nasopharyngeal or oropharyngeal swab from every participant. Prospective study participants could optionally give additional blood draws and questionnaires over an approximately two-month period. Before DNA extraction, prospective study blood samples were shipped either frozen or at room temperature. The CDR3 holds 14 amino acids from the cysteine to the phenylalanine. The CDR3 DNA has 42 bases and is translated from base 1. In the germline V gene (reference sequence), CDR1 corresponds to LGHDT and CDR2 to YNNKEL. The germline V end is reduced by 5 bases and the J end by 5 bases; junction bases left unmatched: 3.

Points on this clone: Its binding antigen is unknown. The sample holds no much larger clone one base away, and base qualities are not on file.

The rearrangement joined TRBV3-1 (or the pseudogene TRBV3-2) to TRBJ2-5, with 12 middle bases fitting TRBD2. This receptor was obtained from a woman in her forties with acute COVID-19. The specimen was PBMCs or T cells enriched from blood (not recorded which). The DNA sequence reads TGTGCCAGCAGCTCCCTAGCGGGGGGGGAGACCCAGTACTTC. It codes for CASSSLAGGETQYF.